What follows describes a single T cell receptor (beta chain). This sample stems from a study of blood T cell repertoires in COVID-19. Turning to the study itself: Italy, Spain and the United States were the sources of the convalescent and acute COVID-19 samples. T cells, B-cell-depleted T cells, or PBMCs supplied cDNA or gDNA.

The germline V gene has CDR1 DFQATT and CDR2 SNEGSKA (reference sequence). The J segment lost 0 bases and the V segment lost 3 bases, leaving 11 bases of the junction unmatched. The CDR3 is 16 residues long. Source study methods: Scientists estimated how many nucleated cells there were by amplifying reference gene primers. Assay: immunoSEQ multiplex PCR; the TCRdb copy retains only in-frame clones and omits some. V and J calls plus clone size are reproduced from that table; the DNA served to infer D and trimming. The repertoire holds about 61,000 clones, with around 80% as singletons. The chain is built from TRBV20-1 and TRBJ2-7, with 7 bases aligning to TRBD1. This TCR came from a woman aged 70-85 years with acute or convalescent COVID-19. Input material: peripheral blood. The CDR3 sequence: CSASDPRDSSSYEQYF. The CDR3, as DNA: TGCAGTGCTAGTGACCCCCGGGACAGTAGCTCCTACGAGCAGTACTTC.